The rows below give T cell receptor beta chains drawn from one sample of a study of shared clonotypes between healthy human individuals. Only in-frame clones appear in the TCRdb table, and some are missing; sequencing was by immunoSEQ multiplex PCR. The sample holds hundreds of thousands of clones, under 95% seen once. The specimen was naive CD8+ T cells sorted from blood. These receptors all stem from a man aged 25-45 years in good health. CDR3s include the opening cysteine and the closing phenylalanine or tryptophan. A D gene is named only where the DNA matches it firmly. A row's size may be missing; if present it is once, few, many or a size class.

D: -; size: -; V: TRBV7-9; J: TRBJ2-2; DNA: TGTGCCAGCAGCTTAGAGAGCTTGGACACCGGGGAGCTGTTTTTT; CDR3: CASSLESLDTGELFF
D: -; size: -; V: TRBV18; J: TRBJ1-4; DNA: TGTGCCAGCTCACGAAAACTGTTTTTT; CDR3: CASSRKLFF
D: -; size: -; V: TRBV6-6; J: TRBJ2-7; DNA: TGTGCCAGCACCCACGGCCACGAGCAGTACTTC; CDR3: CASTHGHEQYF
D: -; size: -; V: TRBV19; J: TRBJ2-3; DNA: TGTGCCAGTAGTCCCTCCAGCACAGATACGCAGTATTTT; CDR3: CASSPSSTDTQYF
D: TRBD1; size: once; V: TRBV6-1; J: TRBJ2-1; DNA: TGTGCCAGCAGTGAGTCCGGGACAGCGTACAATGAGCAGTTCTTC; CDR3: CASSESGTAYNEQFF
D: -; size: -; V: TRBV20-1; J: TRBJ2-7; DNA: TGCAGTGCTAGAGAGGGAGGGCAGTACTTC; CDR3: CSAREGGQYF
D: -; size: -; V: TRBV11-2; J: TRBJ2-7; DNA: TGTGCCAGCAGTTCCGAGATGTCCTACGAGCAGTACTTC; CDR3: CASSSEMSYEQYF
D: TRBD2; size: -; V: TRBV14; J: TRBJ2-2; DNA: TGTGCCAGCAGCCAAGATCGTACTAGCGGACGGGGACGCACCGGGGAGCTGTTTTTT; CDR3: CASSQDRTSGRGRTGELFF
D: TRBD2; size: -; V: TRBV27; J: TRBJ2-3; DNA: TGTGCCAGCAGTTTATATAGCGGGAGTTCAGATACGCAGTATTTT; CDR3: CASSLYSGSSDTQYF
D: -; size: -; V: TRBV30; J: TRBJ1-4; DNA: TGTGCCTGGACCGAGGGCATAAATGAAAAACTGTTTTTT; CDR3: CAWTEGINEKLFF
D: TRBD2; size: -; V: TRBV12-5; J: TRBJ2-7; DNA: TGTGCTAGTGGTTTTAGCGGGAGTCGCTACGAGCAGTACTTC; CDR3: CASGFSGSRYEQYF
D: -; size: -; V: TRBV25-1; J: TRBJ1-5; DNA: TGTGCCAGCAGCTCAAGCAGGGGCGGGAGCAATCAGCCCCAGCATTTT; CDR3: CASSSSRGGSNQPQHF
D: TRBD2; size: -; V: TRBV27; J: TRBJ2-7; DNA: TGTGCCAGCAGTCAGATAGCGGGGGGGGCCCCCTACGAGCAGTACTTC; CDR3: CASSQIAGGAPYEQYF
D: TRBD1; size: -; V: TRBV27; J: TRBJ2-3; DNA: TGTGCCAGCGCCTCTAGGGGGCGGAATACGCAGTATTTT; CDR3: CASASRGRNTQYF
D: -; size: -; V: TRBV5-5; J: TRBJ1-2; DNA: TGTGCCAGCAGCTTGGCGACAGGTACCTCTAACTATGGCTACACCTTC; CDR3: CASSLATGTSNYGYTF
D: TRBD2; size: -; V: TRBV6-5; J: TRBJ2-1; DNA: TGTGCCAGCAGTTACTCGAGCGGGATTTCTTACAATGAGCAGTTCTTC; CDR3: CASSYSSGISYNEQFF
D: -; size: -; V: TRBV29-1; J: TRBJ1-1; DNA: TGCAGCGCACGGAAGACTGAAGCTTTCTTT; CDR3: CSARKTEAFF
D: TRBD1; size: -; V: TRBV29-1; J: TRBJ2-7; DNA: TGCAGCGTTGAGTCAGGGGGCTTGGACGAGCAGTACTTC; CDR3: CSVESGGLDEQYF
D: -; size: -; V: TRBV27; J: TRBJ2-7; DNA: TGTGCCAGCAGTTCAAGAGACAGTAACTACGAGCAGTACTTC; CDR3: CASSSRDSNYEQYF
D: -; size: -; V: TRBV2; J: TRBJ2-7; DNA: TGTGCCACCGATCTAGGTTTTACCTACGAGCAGTACTTC; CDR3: CATDLGFTYEQYF
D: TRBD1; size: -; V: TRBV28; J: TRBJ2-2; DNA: TGTGCCAGCAGTTTCGGACAGGGGACCTACTTAAACACCGGGGAGCTGTTTTTT; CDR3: CASSFGQGTYLNTGELFF
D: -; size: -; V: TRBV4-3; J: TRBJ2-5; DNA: TGCGCCAGCAGCCAAGAATGGGGCCACCAAGAGACCCAGTACTTC; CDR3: CASSQEWGHQETQYF
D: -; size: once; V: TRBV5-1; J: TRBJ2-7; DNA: TGCGCCAGCAGCTTGTATCAAGGAAGCTCCTACGAGCAGTACTTC; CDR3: CASSLYQGSSYEQYF
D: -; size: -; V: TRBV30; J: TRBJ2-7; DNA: TGTGCCTGGAGGACGACAGACTACGAGCAGTACTTC; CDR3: CAWRTTDYEQYF
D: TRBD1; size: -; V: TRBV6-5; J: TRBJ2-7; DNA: TGTGCCAGCAGTTCCACAGGGGATAGCTCCTACGAGCAGTACTTC; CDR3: CASSSTGDSSYEQYF
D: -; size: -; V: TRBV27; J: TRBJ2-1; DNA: TGTGCCAGCAGTCCCTACAGGGAAAGCGGTGAGCAGTTCTTC; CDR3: CASSPYRESGEQFF
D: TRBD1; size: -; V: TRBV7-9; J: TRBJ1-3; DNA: TGTGCCAGCAGCTTATGGACAGGGGCTGGAAACACCATATATTTT; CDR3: CASSLWTGAGNTIYF
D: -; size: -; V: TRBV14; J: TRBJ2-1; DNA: TGTGCCAGCAGCCCAAGTCGGGGTTACAATGAGCAGTTCTTC; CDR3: CASSPSRGYNEQFF
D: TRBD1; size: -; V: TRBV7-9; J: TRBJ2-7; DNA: TGTGCCAGCAGCTTTCGACAGGGGGCCACCTACGAGCAGTACTTC; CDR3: CASSFRQGATYEQYF
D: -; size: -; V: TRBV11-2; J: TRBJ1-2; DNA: TGTGCCAGCAGCTTTAAGGACAGCGAAAACTATGGCTACACCTTC; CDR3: CASSFKDSENYGYTF
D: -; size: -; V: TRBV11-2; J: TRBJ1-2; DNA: TGTGCCAGCAGCCTAAACGGACAGATAGGTGGCTACACCTTC; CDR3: CASSLNGQIGGYTF
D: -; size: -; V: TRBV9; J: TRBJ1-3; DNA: TGTGCCAGCAGCGTAGCAGGATATGGAAACACCATATATTTT; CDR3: CASSVAGYGNTIYF
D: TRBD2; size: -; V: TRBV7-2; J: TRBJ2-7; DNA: TGTGCCAGCAGCTCCTTGACTAGCGGGAGAACACCTCCCTACGAGCAGTACTTC; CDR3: CASSSLTSGRTPPYEQYF
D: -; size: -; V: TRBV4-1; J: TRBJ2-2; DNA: TGCGCCAGCAGCCAAGTTCTTCGCCCCGGGGAGCTGTTTTTT; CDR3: CASSQVLRPGELFF
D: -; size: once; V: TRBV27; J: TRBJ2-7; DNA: TGTGCCAGCAGTTTATCGATGCAGGGGGGGGAGCAGTACTTC; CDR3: CASSLSMQGGEQYF
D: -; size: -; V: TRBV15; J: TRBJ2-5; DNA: TGTGCCACCAGCAGAGGAGAGAGGGGACCGTTCTCCGGGGAGACCCAGTACTTC; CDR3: CATSRGERGPFSGETQYF
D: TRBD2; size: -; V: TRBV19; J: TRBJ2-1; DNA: TGTGCCAGTAGTTGGACTAGCGGGAGGGCATCCTACAATGAGCAGTTCTTC; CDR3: CASSWTSGRASYNEQFF
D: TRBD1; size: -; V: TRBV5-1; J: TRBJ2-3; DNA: TGCGCCAGCAGCTCAGAACAGGGGCACACAGATACGCAGTATTTT; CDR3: CASSSEQGHTDTQYF
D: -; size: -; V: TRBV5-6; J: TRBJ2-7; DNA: TGTGCCAGCAGCTTGGGGCCTCAATACGAGCAGTACTTC; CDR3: CASSLGPQYEQYF
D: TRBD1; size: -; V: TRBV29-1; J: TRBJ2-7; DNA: TGCAGCGTTGAATTCCCAGGGGGTAACTACGAGCAGTACTTC; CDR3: CSVEFPGGNYEQYF
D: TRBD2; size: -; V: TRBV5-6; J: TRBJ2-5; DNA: TGTGCCAGCAGCTTGGGAGCGGGGCGAAGGGAGACCCAGTACTTC; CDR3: CASSLGAGRRETQYF
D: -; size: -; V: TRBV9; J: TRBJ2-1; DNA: TGTGCCAGCAGCGGATCAGGATTTCTTGAGCAGTTCTTC; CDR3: CASSGSGFLEQFF
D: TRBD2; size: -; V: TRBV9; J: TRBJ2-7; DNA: TGTGCCAGCAGCGTAGCTGGGGGAGGGGTGTACGAGCAGTACTTC; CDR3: CASSVAGGGVYEQYF
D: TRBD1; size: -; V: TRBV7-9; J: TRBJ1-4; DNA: TGTGCCAGCAGCCCGAAGGTGGGGACAGGGGATGAAAAACTGTTTTTT; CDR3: CASSPKVGTGDEKLFF
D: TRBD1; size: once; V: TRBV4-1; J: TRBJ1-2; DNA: TGCGCCAGCAGCCAACTGCCGGGGACAGTGTATGGCTACACCTTC; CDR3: CASSQLPGTVYGYTF
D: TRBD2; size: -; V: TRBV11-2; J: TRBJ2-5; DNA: TGTGCCAGCAGCAAGGGACTAGCGGGAGCGGGGGAGACCCAGTACTTC; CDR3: CASSKGLAGAGETQYF
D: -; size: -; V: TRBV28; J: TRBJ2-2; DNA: TGTGCCAGCACAACAGGGCGGAACACCGGGGAGCTGTTTTTT; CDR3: CASTTGRNTGELFF
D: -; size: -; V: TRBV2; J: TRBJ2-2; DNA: TGTGCCAGCAGTCTAATCGATTCCAACACCGGGGAGCTGTTTTTT; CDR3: CASSLIDSNTGELFF
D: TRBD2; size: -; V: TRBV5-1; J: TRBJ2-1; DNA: TGCGCCAGCAGCTTGGCTAGCGGTTCTCACTACAATGAGCAGTTCTTC; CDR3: CASSLASGSHYNEQFF
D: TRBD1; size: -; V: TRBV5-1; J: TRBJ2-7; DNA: TGCGCCAGCAGCTTGGTATGGGACAGTCGGCCTGAGCAGTACTTC; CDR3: CASSLVWDSRPEQYF
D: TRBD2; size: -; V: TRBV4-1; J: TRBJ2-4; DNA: TGCGCCAGCAGCCAAGTCCTAGCGGGAGGAAACATTCAGTACTTC; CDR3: CASSQVLAGGNIQYF
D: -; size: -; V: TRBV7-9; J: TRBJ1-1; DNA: TGTGCCAGCAGCTTATTGTGGTCCATGAACACTGAAGCTTTCTTT; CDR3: CASSLLWSMNTEAFF
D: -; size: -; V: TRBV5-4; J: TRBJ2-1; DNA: TGTGCCAGCAGCTTGGGAACCGGTTTTGAGCAGTTCTTC; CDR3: CASSLGTGFEQFF
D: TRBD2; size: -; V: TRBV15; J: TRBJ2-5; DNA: TGTGCCACCAGCAGAACGGGAGGACAAGAGACCCAGTACTTC; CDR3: CATSRTGGQETQYF